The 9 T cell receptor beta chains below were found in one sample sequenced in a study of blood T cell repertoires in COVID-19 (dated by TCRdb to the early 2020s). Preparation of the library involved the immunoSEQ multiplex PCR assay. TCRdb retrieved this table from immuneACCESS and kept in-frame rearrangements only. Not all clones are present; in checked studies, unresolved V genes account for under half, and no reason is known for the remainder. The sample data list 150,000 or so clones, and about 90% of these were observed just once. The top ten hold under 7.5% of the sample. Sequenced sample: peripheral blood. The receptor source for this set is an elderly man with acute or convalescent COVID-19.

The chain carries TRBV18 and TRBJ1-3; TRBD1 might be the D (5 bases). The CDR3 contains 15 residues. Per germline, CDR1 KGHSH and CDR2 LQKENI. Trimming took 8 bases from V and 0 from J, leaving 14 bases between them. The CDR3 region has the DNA TGTGCCAGCCAACGAGACAGTTACTCTGGAAACACCATATATTTT. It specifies CASQRDSYSGNTIYF.

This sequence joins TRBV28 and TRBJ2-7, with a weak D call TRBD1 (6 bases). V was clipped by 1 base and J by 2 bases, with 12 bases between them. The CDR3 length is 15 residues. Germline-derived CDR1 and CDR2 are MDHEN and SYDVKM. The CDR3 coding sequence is TGTGCCAGCAGTTTATATTCAGGGGCAACCTACGAGCAGTACTTC. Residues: CASSLYSGATYEQYF.

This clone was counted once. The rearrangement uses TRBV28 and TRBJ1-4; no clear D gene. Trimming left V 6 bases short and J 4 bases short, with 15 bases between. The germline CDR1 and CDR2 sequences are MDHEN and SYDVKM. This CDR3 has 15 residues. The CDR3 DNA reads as TGTGCCAGCAGCCCGGTAGGAGTTCTTAATGAAAAACTGTTTTTT. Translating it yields CASSPVGVLNEKLFF.

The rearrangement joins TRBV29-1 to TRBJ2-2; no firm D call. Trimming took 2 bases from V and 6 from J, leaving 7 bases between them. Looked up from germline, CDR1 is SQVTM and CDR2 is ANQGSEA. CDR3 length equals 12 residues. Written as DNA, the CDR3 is TGCAGCGTTGAATCCGTTGCCGGGGAGCTGTTTTTT. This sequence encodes CSVESVAGELFF.

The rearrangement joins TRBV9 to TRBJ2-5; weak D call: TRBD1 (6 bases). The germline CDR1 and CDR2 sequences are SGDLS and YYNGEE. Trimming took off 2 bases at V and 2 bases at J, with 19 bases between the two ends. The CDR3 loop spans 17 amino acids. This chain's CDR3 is CASSVRGGQLPQETQYF. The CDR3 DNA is TGTGCCAGCAGCGTGAGAGGAGGACAGCTACCTCAAGAGACCCAGTACTTC.

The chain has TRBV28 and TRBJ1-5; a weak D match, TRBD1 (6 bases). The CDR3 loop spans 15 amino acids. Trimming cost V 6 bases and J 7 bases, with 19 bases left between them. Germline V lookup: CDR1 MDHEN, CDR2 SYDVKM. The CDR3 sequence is CASSLTGFSWQPQHF. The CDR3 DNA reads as TGTGCCAGCAGCCTAACAGGGTTTAGTTGGCAGCCCCAGCATTTT.

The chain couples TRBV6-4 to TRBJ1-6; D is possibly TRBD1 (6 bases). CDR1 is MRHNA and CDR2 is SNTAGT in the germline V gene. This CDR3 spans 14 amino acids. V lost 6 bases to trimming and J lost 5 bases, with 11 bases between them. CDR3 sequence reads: CASSRQADNSPLHF. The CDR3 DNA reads TGTGCCAGCAGCCGACAGGCCGATAATTCACCCCTCCACTTT.

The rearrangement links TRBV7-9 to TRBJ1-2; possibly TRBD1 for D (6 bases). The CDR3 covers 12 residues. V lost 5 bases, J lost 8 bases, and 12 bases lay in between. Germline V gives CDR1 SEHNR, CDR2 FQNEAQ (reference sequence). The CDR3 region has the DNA TGTGCCAGCAGCCCGCAGGGGTTAGGCTACACCTTC. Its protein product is CASSPQGLGYTF.

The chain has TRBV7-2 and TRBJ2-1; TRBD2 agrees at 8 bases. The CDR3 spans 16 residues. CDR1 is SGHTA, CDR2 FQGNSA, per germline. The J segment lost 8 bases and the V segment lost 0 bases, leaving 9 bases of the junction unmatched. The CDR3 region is CASSLAISGAIDEQFF. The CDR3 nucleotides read TGTGCCAGCAGCTTAGCAATTAGCGGGGCGATTGATGAGCAGTTCTTC.